The 32 T cell receptor beta chains below all came from one sample that was sequenced in a study of T cells in narcolepsy. Sequencing was performed with immunoSEQ multiplex PCR; in TCRdb, only in-frame clones are kept and a portion is missing. The table shows roughly 30,000 clones, with 81% occurring only once. Sequences were obtained from memory (CD45RA-) CD4+ T cells from blood. The origin of the receptors is a human donor in good health.

In its sample, this clone was seen a few times. V is TRBV14 and J is TRBJ1-2, with TRBD1 as a possible D gene (5 bases). This CDR3 is 14 amino acids long. V shed 5 bases and J shed 4 bases, with 14 bases lying between them. Looked up from germline, CDR1 is SGHDN and CDR2 is FVKESK. The CDR3 sequence: CASSDYRNLYGYTF. CDR3 DNA: TGTGCCAGCAGCGATTACAGGAATCTCTATGGCTACACCTTC.

The CDR3, as DNA: TGTGCCAGCAGCTTTTTGAGCGGCGGGAGAACCTACGAGCAGTACTTC. Encoded protein: CASSFLSGGRTYEQYF. The chain employs TRBV11-2 and TRBJ2-7; 7 bases map to TRBD2. This CDR3 contains 16 residues. With 3 bases clipped from V and 2 bases from J, the junction kept 10 bases outside the gene matches. Germline-derived CDR1 and CDR2 are SGHAT and FQNNGV.

The V call is TRBV14, the J call TRBJ1-3; D not certain. V dropped 1 base and J dropped 0 bases, with 7 bases sitting between them. The CDR3 has 15 residues. Germline CDR1 SGHDN, CDR2 FVKESK. The CDR3 region is CASSQVRTSGNTIYF. The CDR3 nucleotides read TGTGCCAGCAGCCAAGTACGTACCTCTGGAAACACCATATATTTT. Based on the CDR3 plus reference TRBV14 and TRBJ1-3, the full variable domain is EAGVTQFPSHSVIEKGQTVTLRCDPISGHDNLYWYRRVMGKEIKFLLHFVKESKQDESGMPNNRFLAERTGGTYSTLKVQPAELEDSGVYFCASSQVRTSGNTIYFGEGSWLTVV.

The chain combines TRBV19 with TRBJ2-3; tentatively, D is TRBD2 (6 bases). V lost 8 bases and J 0 bases, leaving 12 bases between the germline ends. The CDR3 consists of 14 residues. CDR1 and CDR2 (germline): LNHDA, SQIVND (reference sequence). This CDR3 reads CASRTGTSTDTQYF. The CDR3 DNA sequence: TGTGCCAGTCGAACCGGGACTAGCACAGATACGCAGTATTTT.

The chain is built from TRBV20-1 and TRBJ2-7; the D call may be TRBD1 or TRBD2 (5 bases each). V dropped 6 bases and J dropped 5 bases, with 11 bases sitting between them. The CDR3 contains 11 residues. Germline V gene sequence: CDR1 DFQATT, CDR2 SNEGSKA (reference sequence). The CDR3, as DNA: TGCAGTGCACAGAGGGGCGACGAGCAGTACTTC. This encodes CSAQRGDEQYF.

The chain carries TRBV5-4 and TRBJ1-2, with 7 bases lining up with TRBD1. V was pared by 4 bases and J by 5 bases, with 8 bases of the junction left unmatched. The CDR3 runs 14 residues. Germline V gene data show CDR1 as SGHNT and CDR2 as YYREEE (reference sequence). CDR3: CASSPSGQVYGYTF. DNA of the CDR3: TGTGCCAGCAGCCCCTCCGGACAGGTTTATGGCTACACCTTC.

This sequence joins TRBV18 and TRBJ1-2, with 9 bases aligning to TRBD1. Trimming removed 3 bases from V and 1 base from J; junction bases left unmatched: 3. The germline CDR1 and CDR2 sequences are KGHSH and LQKENI. The CDR3 has 15 residues. The CDR3 loop is CASSPGTGLNYGYTF. DNA of the CDR3: TGTGCCAGCTCACCCGGGACAGGGCTTAACTATGGCTACACCTTC.

The V gene is TRBV19, the J gene TRBJ1-3, with TRBD1 identical over 7 bases. The CDR3 has 16 residues. Germline V gene sequence: CDR1 LNHDA, CDR2 SQIVND (reference sequence). V lost 5 bases, J lost 0 bases, and 7 bases stayed unmatched. The CDR3 DNA is TGTGCCAGTAGTCCTAGGACAGGCAGCTCTGGAAACACCATATATTTT. This sequence encodes CASSPRTGSSGNTIYF.

About this clone itself: Other DNA sequences in the same sample also yield this CDR3. The chain joins TRBV14 to TRBJ2-2; TRBD2 matches at 12 bases. This CDR3 has 15 residues. With V trimmed by 6 bases and J by 7 bases, 6 bases remained unmatched. Germline values: CDR1 SGHDN, CDR2 FVKESK. The chain's CDR3 is CASSRTSGAGGELFF. In nucleotides, the CDR3 is TGTGCCAGCAGTCGGACTAGCGGGGCTGGCGGGGAGCTGTTTTTT.

The rearrangement uses TRBV10-1 and TRBJ1-2, with 8 bases lining up with TRBD1. Germline V gene sequence: CDR1 WNHNN, CDR2 SYGVQD (reference sequence). The V gene end was trimmed by 0 bases and the J gene end by 8 bases; junction bases not matched to a gene: 11. The CDR3 loop spans 16 amino acids. DNA of the CDR3: TGCGCCAGCAGTGAGTCGACGGCCCAGGGGGCGCGAGGCTACACCTTC. As protein: CASSESTAQGARGYTF.

Sample share makes this clone medium-sized. The chain couples TRBV2 to TRBJ1-4; D may be TRBD1 (5 bases). The CDR3 extends over 15 amino acids. Trimming shortened V by 6 bases and J by 10 bases, and 21 bases separated the two germline ends. Germline CDR1 SNHLY, CDR2 FYNNEI. The CDR3 here is CASSAGFGGSGKLFF. CDR3 coding DNA: TGTGCCAGCAGCGCTGGGTTTGGGGGGTCCGGAAAACTGTTTTTT.

The chain has TRBV30 and TRBJ1-2, with D tentatively TRBD1 (5 bases). Between the trimmed V and J ends, which lost 1 base and 8 bases, there was a span of 20 bases. The CDR3 spans 15 residues. The germline V gene has CDR1 GTSNPN and CDR2 SVGIG (reference sequence). The CDR3 DNA follows: TGTGCCTGGAGTGGTGTCTCGTCCCATGCAGGGGGCTACACCTTC. It yields the protein CAWSGVSSHAGGYTF.

The chain uses TRBV19 and TRBJ2-4; 7 nucleotides agree with TRBD1. V shed 3 bases, J shed 2 bases, and the junction held 1 base outside the gene matches. This CDR3 is built from 14 residues. From germline, CDR1 is LNHDA and CDR2 SQIVND (reference sequence). The CDR3 DNA reads as TGTGCCAGTAGTATGGGACAGACCAAAAACATTCAGTACTTC. It encodes CASSMGQTKNIQYF.

The chain employs TRBV7-2 and TRBJ2-1, with TRBD2 matching over 8 bases. This CDR3 region has 16 residues. J lost 4 bases, V lost 0 bases, and 5 bases had no gene match. Germline V lookup: CDR1 SGHTA, CDR2 FQGNSA. The DNA of the CDR3 is TGTGCCAGCAGCTTAGCCGGGGGGGCGGGTTACAATGAGCAGTTCTTC. Translated, it gives CASSLAGGAGYNEQFF.

CDR3 sequence (DNA): TGTGCCAGCAGTGAGGAGTACGAGCAGTACTTC. It codes for CASSEEYEQYF. This chain uses TRBV25-1 with TRBJ2-7; no firm D call. CDR3 length equals 11 residues. The germline V gene encodes CDR1 MGHDK and CDR2 SYGVNS. V was cut by 3 bases and J by 4 bases, with 4 bases left in between.

The chain joins TRBV2 to TRBJ2-7; 7 nucleotides line up with TRBD1. The germline V gene encodes CDR1 SNHLY and CDR2 FYNNEI. Germline trimming cut 9 bases from V and 0 bases from J; bases unmatched to any gene: 5. The CDR3 has 13 residues. This chain's CDR3 is CARGGQNSYEQYF. The DNA of the CDR3 is TGTGCCAGAGGGGGACAGAACTCCTACGAGCAGTACTTC.

The chain recombines TRBV2 with TRBJ2-1, with 7 bases aligning to TRBD2. This CDR3 comprises 15 residues. The V and J ends lost 3 bases and 4 bases, in that order; junction bases with no gene match: 6. Germline V gene lookup returns CDR1 SNHLY and CDR2 FYNNEI. CDR3 bases: TGTGCCAGCAGTGAGCGGGGGAAGACTTACAATGAGCAGTTCTTC. Its translation: CASSERGKTYNEQFF. Combining the CDR3 with reference TRBV2 and TRBJ2-1 gives the whole variable domain EPEVTQTPSHQVTQMGQEVILRCVPISNHLYFYWYRQILGQKVEFLVSFYNNEISEKSEIFDDQFSVERPDGSNFTLKIRSTKLEDSAMYFCASSERGKTYNEQFFGPGTRLTVL.

In its sample, this clone was seen a few times. The genes are TRBV5-1 and TRBJ1-6; 8 bases line up with TRBD1. CDR1 and CDR2 (germline): SGHRS, YFSETQ. This CDR3 has 16 amino acids. J was trimmed by 8 bases and V by 4 bases; bases with no gene match: 11. For the CDR3, the DNA is TGCGCCAGCAGCCAAGGACAGGGAAGGGCGGATTCACCCCTCCACTTT. Encoded protein: CASSQGQGRADSPLHF.

This chain joins TRBV2 and TRBJ1-6; tentative D call: TRBD1 (5 bases). This CDR3 contains 16 residues. The germline V gene has CDR1 SNHLY and CDR2 FYNNEI. With 5 bases removed from V and 6 bases from J, the gap between germline ends came to 17 bases. This chain's CDR3 is CASSLPQAAGNSPLHF. The CDR3 DNA reads TGTGCCAGCAGTTTACCACAGGCTGCGGGTAATTCACCCCTCCACTTT.

The V and J genes are TRBV5-1 and TRBJ2-4, with a possible D match to TRBD2 (5 bases). The germline gives CDR1 SGHRS, CDR2 YFSETQ. Trimming took off 4 bases at V and 0 bases at J, with 14 bases between the two ends. This CDR3 has 16 amino acids. The DNA for the CDR3 is TGCGCCAGCAGCCCGGAGGTGACCGTAGCCAAAAACATTCAGTACTTC. Translated, it gives CASSPEVTVAKNIQYF.

The chain recombines TRBV6-1 with TRBJ2-1; 8 bases match TRBD2. The CDR3 totals 15 residues. The junction had 12 bases not matched to a gene; V was cut back by 6 bases and J by 8 bases. Germline CDR1 is MNHNS and CDR2 is SASEGT. CDR3 residues: CASRKGVAGLYEQFF. CDR3 bases: TGTGCCAGCAGAAAAGGGGTAGCGGGGCTTTATGAGCAGTTCTTC.

V usage is TRBV30 and J usage is TRBJ1-2, with 9 bases identical to TRBD1. J was trimmed by 7 bases and V by 2 bases; bases with no gene match: 17. Germline values: CDR1 GTSNPN, CDR2 SVGIG (reference sequence). The CDR3 is made up of 17 amino acids. DNA for the CDR3: TGTGCCTGGAGTACGGCCGGGACAGGGAGGATCTCGGGTGGCTACACCTTC. This gives the protein CAWSTAGTGRISGGYTF.

This chain uses TRBV6-5 with TRBJ1-2; tentatively, D is TRBD1 (5 bases). Germline V gene sequence: CDR1 MNHEY, CDR2 SVGAGI. Trimming shortened V by 8 bases and J by 7 bases, and 14 bases separated the two germline ends. CDR3 length: 12 amino acids. CDR3 sequence: CASGMRGGGYTF. CDR3 bases: TGTGCCAGCGGTATGAGGGGTGGTGGCTACACCTTC.

As for this clone: The junction and the germline gene differ at one end; a read error may be behind it. The same CDR3 arises from other DNA sequences in this sample as well. The chain carries TRBV6-5 and TRBJ1-2, with D unclear. Per the germline V gene, CDR1 is MNHEY and CDR2 is SVGAGI. This CDR3 spans 14 amino acids. The CDR3 region is CASSYSGSAYGYTF. The DNA for the CDR3 is TGTGCTAGCAGTTACTCGGGGTCCGCGTATGGCTACACCTTC.

The gene calls are TRBV19 and TRBJ1-2, with 7 positions matching TRBD1. The germline V gene encodes CDR1 LNHDA and CDR2 SQIVND (reference sequence). Losses at the gene ends were 6 bases for V and 6 bases for J; bases not matched to a gene: 7. The CDR3 has 13 residues. CDR3 nucleotides: TGTGCCAGTAGAGGACAGGTTCTCGATGGCTACACCTTC. Translated: CASRGQVLDGYTF.

This clone was seen only once. The genes are TRBV9 and TRBJ1-1, with 8 bases that match TRBD1. Germline V gene sequence: CDR1 SGDLS, CDR2 YYNGEE. Trimming took 3 bases from V and 6 from J; bases not matched to a gene: 13. The CDR3 spans 16 residues. The CDR3 nucleotides read TGTGCCAGCAGCGCCGATTCCAGGGGGCTAGCAGCTGAAGCTTTCTTT. This gives the protein CASSADSRGLAAEAFF.

This sequence joins TRBV6-1 and TRBJ1-1; D is unresolved. The germline gives CDR1 MNHNS, CDR2 SASEGT. V lost 7 bases and J 1 base, leaving 10 bases between the germline ends. The CDR3 runs 13 residues. CDR3 bases: TGTGCCAGCATGAGCGTTCAGAACACTGAAGCTTTCTTT. Its translation is CASMSVQNTEAFF.

J is TRBJ1-1 and V is TRBV7-2; TRBD1 might be the D (6 bases). The germline CDR1 and CDR2 sequences are SGHTA and FQGNSA. This CDR3 comprises 14 residues. The V and J ends lost 5 bases and 7 bases respectively, with 17 bases between them. As DNA, the CDR3 is TGTGCCAGCAGCACATACAGGGTTGGAGGTGAAGCTTTCTTT. This translates into CASSTYRVGGEAFF.

The V and J genes are TRBV6-1 and TRBJ1-1, with D unresolved. The germline CDR1 and CDR2 sequences are MNHNS and SASEGT. The V and J ends lost 0 bases and 3 bases respectively, with 5 bases between them. CDR3 length: 13 amino acids. The DNA for the CDR3 is TGTGCCAGCAGTGAAGCGGGGTACACTGAAGCTTTCTTT. This encodes CASSEAGYTEAFF.

This clone was seen a handful of times. This chain joins TRBV2 and TRBJ2-7; 8 bases line up with TRBD1. Unmatched junction bases numbered 11, after V lost 3 bases and J lost 1 base. Germline CDR1 is SNHLY and CDR2 is FYNNEI. The CDR3 consists of 17 residues. The CDR3 region is CASSDGPGTGQSYEQYF. As DNA, the CDR3 is TGTGCCAGCAGTGACGGGCCCGGGACAGGACAATCCTACGAGCAGTACTTC.

This chain uses TRBV19 with TRBJ2-2, with D uncertain. CDR1 LNHDA and CDR2 SQIVND come from the germline V gene (reference sequence). The CDR3 sequence is 11 residues long. V lost 1 base to trimming and J lost 6 bases, with 0 bases between them. This chain's CDR3 is CASSIAGELFF. The DNA for the CDR3 is TGTGCCAGTAGTATAGCCGGGGAGCTGTTTTTT.

CDR3 in DNA: TGCGCCAGCAGCTTGGTCGGGGAGGGCTCCTACGAGCAGTACTTC. It codes for CASSLVGEGSYEQYF. This rearrangement joins TRBV5-1 to TRBJ2-7; 7 nucleotides agree with TRBD2. Germline assignment: CDR1 SGHRS and CDR2 YFSETQ. V gave up 0 bases and J gave up 0 bases; unmatched junction bases: 3. The CDR3 is 15 amino acids. Filled out from reference TRBV5-1 and TRBJ2-7, the complete variable domain reads KAGVTQTPRYLIKTRGQQVTLSCSPISGHRSVSWYQQTPGQGLQFLFEYFSETQRNKGNFPGRFSGRQFSNSRSEMNVSTLELGDSALYLCASSLVGEGSYEQYFGPGTRLTVT.